Each of the 8 T cell receptor beta chains below was sequenced from the same sample in a study of T cells after posttransplantation cyclophosphamide. A marrow graft followed busulfan-fludarabine conditioning, with cyclophosphamide on days +3 and +4. Sequenced by immunoSEQ multiplex PCR; TCRdb stores in-frame clones only, minus some. Recorded here are about 14,000 clones, none singletons. The sample was PBMCs, taken 950 to 1,200 days after allogeneic stem cell transplant with posttransplant cyclophosphamide. These receptors were taken from a female patient aged 40 to 50 who received an allogeneic stem cell transplant from a related donor, was CMV-positive, and had no GVHD. Some T cells may be transferred from the graft donor.

This clone was counted ten times or more. The genes are TRBV6-1 and TRBJ1-2, with D perhaps TRBD1 (6 bases). Germline CDR1 reads MNHNS; CDR2 reads SASEGT. V was trimmed by 0 bases and J by 4 bases, leaving 9 bases between them. The CDR3 has 14 amino acids. The CDR3 DNA is TGTGCCAGCAGTGAAGCCATAGGGGGCTATGGCTACACCTTC. Translated: CASSEAIGGYGYTF.

This clone was seen a handful of times. The CDR3 DNA sequence: TGCGCCAGCAGCCAATACGGGACACCGAACACCGGGGAGCTGTTTTTT. This codes for CASSQYGTPNTGELFF. The chain carries TRBV4-3 and TRBJ2-2, with D possibly TRBD1 on 6 matching bases. This CDR3 region has 16 residues. CDR1 is LGHNA and CDR2 is YSLEER in the germline V gene. V dropped 2 bases and J dropped 0 bases, with 10 bases sitting between them.

This clone was detected ten times or more. The CDR3 DNA follows: TGCGCCAGCAGCCAACCTCAGACCGGGACAGGGGACACCGGGGAGCTGTTTTTT. Protein: CASSQPQTGTGDTGELFF. The chain is built from TRBV4-3 and TRBJ2-2; 10 bases are shared with TRBD1. Germline assignment: CDR1 LGHNA and CDR2 YSLEER. CDR3 length equals 18 residues. V lost 2 bases, J lost 3 bases, and 9 bases stayed unmatched.

This clone has just a few counts. The chain has TRBV4-1 and TRBJ1-2; no clear D. This CDR3 is built from 14 residues. Germline V gene lookup returns CDR1 MGHRA and CDR2 YSYEKL. The ends were cut back, 1 base at V and 6 bases at J, with 12 bases in the middle. The CDR3 coding sequence is TGCGCCAGCAGCCAAGTTTCCCTCCCCCATGGCTACACCTTC. Translation: CASSQVSLPHGYTF.

The genes are TRBV27 and TRBJ2-7; D is possibly TRBD2 (5 bases). Germline CDR1 is MNHEY and CDR2 is SMNVEV (reference sequence). The CDR3 length is 16 residues. Trimming cost V 5 bases and J 3 bases, with 20 bases left between them. As DNA, the CDR3 is TGTGCCAGCAGTGAAGCGCACACGGGGATAAACTACGAGCAGTACTTC. This encodes CASSEAHTGINYEQYF.

The rearrangement uses TRBV7-8 and TRBJ1-6; 7 positions match TRBD1. Germline CDR1 reads SGHVS; CDR2 reads FQNEAQ. V was pared by 5 bases and J by 1 base, with 11 bases of the junction left unmatched. This CDR3 spans 18 amino acids. The CDR3 nucleotides are TGTGCCAGCAGCCCCGAGACGCAGGGGGTGTCCTATAATTCACCCCTCCACTTT. Its protein is CASSPETQGVSYNSPLHF.

This clone was recorded many times. V gene TRBV7-3 combines with J gene TRBJ1-2; a possible D gene is TRBD1 (6 bases). The ends were cut back, 5 bases at V and 4 bases at J, with 11 bases in the middle. The CDR3 spans 13 residues. The V gene's germline CDR1 is SGHTA and CDR2 FQGTGA. CDR3 residues: CASSPARGYGYTF. The DNA of the CDR3 is TGTGCCAGCAGCCCCGCCAGGGGCTATGGCTACACCTTC.

This clone was seen repeatedly, ten times or more. The chain couples TRBV5-8 to TRBJ1-1; perhaps TRBD1 as D (6 bases). Trimming pared 4 bases from V and 0 bases from J, leaving 10 bases between. Per germline, CDR1 SGHTS and CDR2 YDEGEE. This CDR3 comprises 14 residues. DNA for the CDR3: TGTGCCAGCAGCCCCACAGGGATGAACACTGAAGCTTTCTTT. It yields the protein CASSPTGMNTEAFF. Filled out from reference TRBV5-8 and TRBJ1-1, the complete variable domain reads EAGVTQSPTHLIKTRGQQATLRCSPISGHTSVYWYQQALGLGLQFLLWYDEGEERNRGNFPPRFSGRQFPNYSSELNVNALELEDSALYLCASSPTGMNTEAFFGQGTRLTVV.